Each of the 16 T cell receptor beta chains below was sequenced from the same sample in a study of T cells in Graves' hyperthyroidism and ophthalmopathy (dated by TCRdb to the late 2010s). Library prep was done by multiplex PCR. This sample was sequenced with an Illumina HiSeq 2000. The TCR beta CDR3 regions were amplified from the RNA transcripts. The TCR CDR3 was subjected to a first round of RT-PCR using the HTBI primer set and the Qiagen OneStep RT-PCR kit. The raw public reads went through TCRdb reprocessing: fastp at Q25, MiXCR clone calling, in-frame beta chains kept. Every distinct CDR3 protein forms one entry, paired with its most common genes and DNA. The sample records around 520,000 distinct CDR3 sequences, around a quarter of which are singletons. Jointly, the top ten make up around 11% of the sample. Sample: blood. Source of these receptors: a woman aged 25-40 years with Graves' ophthalmopathy.

As for this clonotype: Given a much more abundant clone one base away, this may be a read error. This chain joins TRBV10-3 and TRBJ1-1; no definite D call. Germline-derived CDR1 and CDR2 are ENHRY and SYGVKD. The CDR3 is 13 amino acids. The DNA of the CDR3 is TGTGCCATCAAGGAGCCAGAGAACTCTGAAGCTTTCTTT. Protein: CAIKEPENSEAFF.

Ten or more counts support this clonotype. The V and J genes are TRBV10-3 and TRBJ1-2; D ambiguous. With 8 bases removed from V and 8 bases from J, the gap between germline ends came to 24 bases. Per germline, CDR1 ENHRY and CDR2 SYGVKD. The CDR3 is made up of 15 amino acids. CDR3 amino acids: CAIGDLGANHMGYTF. The CDR3 DNA is TGTGCCATCGGAGATCTGGGAGCTAATCATATGGGCTACACCTTC.

This clonotype was observed many times. The J gene is TRBJ1-5, the V gene TRBV10-1; no reliable D call. This CDR3 has 16 residues. Germline assignment: CDR1 WNHNN and CDR2 SYGVQD (reference sequence). Trimming pared 3 bases from V and 0 bases from J, leaving 12 bases between. The CDR3 nucleotides read TGCGCCAGCAGTGATAGAGGATTATATAGCAATCAGCCCCAGCATTTT. It specifies CASSDRGLYSNQPQHF.

This clonotype has at least ten counts. V and J are TRBV9 and TRBJ1-3; 7 bases line up with TRBD1. Germline lookup yields CDR1 SGDLS and CDR2 YYNGEE. The CDR3 contains 15 residues. Trimming removed 4 bases from V and 0 bases from J; junction bases left unmatched: 4. CDR3 region: CASSTTGSSGNTIYF. The CDR3 region has the DNA TGTGCCAGCAGCACGACAGGGAGCTCTGGAAACACCATATATTTT.

This clonotype was picked up many times. The J gene is TRBJ1-5, the V gene TRBV6-1; 9 nucleotides agree with TRBD1. The germline V gene has CDR1 MNHNS and CDR2 SASEGT. V gave up 6 bases and J gave up 3 bases; unmatched junction bases: 6. CDR3 length: 15 amino acids. CDR3 region: CASSPGQGDNQPQHF. DNA for the CDR3: TGTGCCAGCAGCCCGGGACAGGGAGACAATCAGCCCCAGCATTTT.

This clonotype was detected many times. V is TRBV20-1 and J is TRBJ1-5; TRBD1 matches 9 bases. This CDR3 is 14 amino acids long. J gave up 7 bases and V 3 bases, and 7 bases lay outside the gene matches. In germline, CDR1 is DFQATT, CDR2 SNEGSKA (reference sequence). Written as DNA, the CDR3 is TGCAGTGCTAGCGGGACAGGGCGCGGGCAGCCCCAGCATTTT. Its translation: CSASGTGRGQPQHF.

At least ten counts were recorded for this clonotype. The CDR3, as DNA: TGTGCCAGCAGTCTTACCCTGACAGGGGACACTGAAGCTTTCTTT. This encodes CASSLTLTGDTEAFF. The rearrangement joins TRBV28 to TRBJ1-1, with TRBD1 identical over 8 bases. The germline V gene encodes CDR1 MDHEN and CDR2 SYDVKM. CDR3 length: 15 amino acids. V shed 5 bases, J shed 3 bases, and the junction held 8 bases outside the gene matches.

This clonotype appeared many times. The chain links TRBV12-5 to TRBJ1-1; tentatively, D is TRBD1 (5 bases). The CDR3 totals 15 residues. CDR1 is LGHNT and CDR2 is FRNRAP in the germline V gene. The V and J ends lost 1 base and 0 bases respectively, with 9 bases between them. This chain's CDR3 is CASGLAGGLNTEAFF. The CDR3 coding sequence is TGTGCTAGTGGTTTGGCTGGGGGTTTGAACACTGAAGCTTTCTTT. Filled out from reference TRBV12-5 and TRBJ1-1, the complete variable domain reads DARVTQTPRHKVTEMGQEVTMRCQPILGHNTVFWYRQTMMQGLELLAYFRNRAPLDDSGMPKDRFSAEMPDATLATLKIQPSEPRDSAVYFCASGLAGGLNTEAFFGQGTRLTVV.

The chain combines TRBV5-1 with TRBJ2-7; D may be TRBD2 (5 bases). Deletions cut 6 bases from V and 2 bases from J, with 9 bases between. This CDR3 comprises 12 residues. The germline CDR1 and CDR2 sequences are SGHRS and YFSETQ. The CDR3 region has the DNA TGCGCCAGCAACGGGGAGCCCTACGAGCAGTACTTC. Translated, it gives CASNGEPYEQYF.

This chain links TRBV6-1 with TRBJ2-7; 7 positions agree with TRBD1. This CDR3 has 14 amino acids. With V trimmed by 6 bases and J by 3 bases, 8 bases remained unmatched. Germline V gene data show CDR1 as MNHNS and CDR2 as SASEGT. The CDR3 loop reads CASRDRAGVYEQYF. DNA for the CDR3: TGTGCCAGCAGAGACAGGGCAGGGGTCTACGAGCAGTACTTC.

In this sample, this clonotype turned up a few times. The genes are TRBV9 and TRBJ2-2, with D perhaps being TRBD1 or TRBD2 (5 bases each). The V gene lost 1 base and the J gene lost 4 bases, with 14 bases spanning the gap. CDR1 and CDR2 from the germline V gene are SGDLS and YYNGEE. The CDR3 consists of 16 residues. CDR3 coding DNA: TGTGCCAGCAGCGTAAGAGGGGATGAGAGCACCGGGGAGCTGTTTTTT. Translated, it gives CASSVRGDESTGELFF. The full variable domain, rest sourced from reference TRBV9 and TRBJ2-2, is DSGVTQTPKHLITATGQRVTLRCSPRSGDLSVYWYQQSLDQGLQFLIQYYNGEERAKGNILERFSAQQFPDLHSELNLSSLELGDSALYFCASSVRGDESTGELFFGEGSRLTVL.

The V gene is TRBV4-2, the J gene TRBJ1-2; 10 nucleotides agree with TRBD1. This CDR3 contains 21 residues. The J segment lost 7 bases and the V segment lost 0 bases, leaving 23 bases of the junction unmatched. The germline V gene encodes CDR1 LGHNA and CDR2 YNFKEQ. CDR3 in DNA: TGTGCCAGCAGCCAAGATACTGGGGGTGGGGTTAGTCGGGACAGGGGTCTTGGCTACACCTTC. This encodes CASSQDTGGGVSRDRGLGYTF.

This chain uses TRBV6-1 with TRBJ2-5, with a weak D call TRBD1 (6 bases). The CDR3 spans 14 residues. V was trimmed by 5 bases and J by 5 bases, leaving 15 bases between them. CDR1 MNHNS and CDR2 SASEGT come from the germline V gene. The CDR3 spells CASSPTGTKETQYF. The CDR3 DNA follows: TGTGCCAGCAGTCCTACAGGGACGAAGGAGACCCAGTACTTC.

In its sample, this clonotype was seen many times. V is TRBV28 and J is TRBJ1-2; 8 bases are a match to TRBD1. V trimming: 5 bases; J trimming: 7 bases; junction bases outside the gene matches: 12. Germline assignment: CDR1 MDHEN and CDR2 SYDVKM. The CDR3 extends over 15 amino acids. The DNA of the CDR3 is TGTGCCAGCAGTACCTCCCGGACAGGGATAGGTGGCTACACCTTC. Translated, it gives CASSTSRTGIGGYTF.

This clonotype was observed at least ten times. The V call is TRBV14, the J call TRBJ1-1; possibly TRBD1 for D (5 bases). Trimming removed 0 bases from V and 1 base from J, with 15 bases in between. The CDR3 has 17 residues. Germline CDR1 is SGHDN and CDR2 is FVKESK. The CDR3 DNA follows: TGTGCCAGCAGCCAAGATCTCTACGACAGCGGGAACACTGAAGCTTTCTTT. It specifies CASSQDLYDSGNTEAFF.

The chain recombines TRBV29-1 with TRBJ1-1, with D possibly being TRBD1 (5 bases). The CDR3 covers 13 residues. Germline loops: CDR1 SQVTM, CDR2 ANQGSEA. V was pared by 0 bases and J by 1 base, with 6 bases between. The CDR3 region is CSVEEGPNTEAFF. The CDR3 region has the DNA TGCAGCGTTGAAGAGGGGCCGAACACTGAAGCTTTCTTT.